This T cell receptor beta chain was documented in a study of CD8 T cells in Susac syndrome. RNA was extracted with the RNeasy kit, and a quantity of roughly 0.5 to 1 ug was reverse transcribed using random hexamers. TCRdb analysed the immunoSEQ multiplex PCR reads with MiXCR anew, one entry per CDR3 protein. The sample includes roughly 170,000 distinct CDR3 sequences, 93% of them seen just once. CDR1 and CDR2 from the germline V gene are GTSNPN and SVGIG (reference sequence). Trimming took off 2 bases at V and 4 bases at J, with 9 bases between the two ends. The CDR3 is 12 residues long. The TCR sequence derives from a human donor with multiple sclerosis. The specimen was CD4+ T cells from PBMCs. V usage is TRBV30 and J usage is TRBJ2-7; D might be TRBD1 (6 bases). The CDR3 protein is CAWSLDRYEQYF. CDR3 bases: TGTGCCTGGAGTCTGGACAGATACGAGCAGTACTTC. The whole variable domain, remainder taken from reference TRBV30 and TRBJ2-7, is SQTIHQWPATLVQPVGSPLSLECTVEGTSNPNLYWYRQAAGRGLQLLFYSVGIGQISSEVPQNLSASRPQDRQFILSSKKLLLSDSGFYLCAWSLDRYEQYFGPGTRLTVT.